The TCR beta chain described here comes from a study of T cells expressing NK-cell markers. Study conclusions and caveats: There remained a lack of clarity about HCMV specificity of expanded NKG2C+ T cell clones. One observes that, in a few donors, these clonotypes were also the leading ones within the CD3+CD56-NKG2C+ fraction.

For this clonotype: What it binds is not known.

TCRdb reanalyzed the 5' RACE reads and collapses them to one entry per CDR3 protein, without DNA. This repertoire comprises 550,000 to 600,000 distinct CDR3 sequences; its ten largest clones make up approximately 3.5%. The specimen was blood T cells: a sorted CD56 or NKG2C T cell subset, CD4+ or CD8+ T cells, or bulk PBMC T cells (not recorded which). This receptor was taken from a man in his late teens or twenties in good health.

CDR3 amino acids: CASSQRVNEQFF. V is TRBV10-2 and J is TRBJ2-1. CDR1 WSHSY and CDR2 SAAADI come from the germline V gene. The CDR3 runs 12 residues.